Shown below are 10 T cell receptor beta chains from a single sample sequenced in a study of cytotoxic CD8 clonotypes in ibrutinib-treated CLL. The repertoire was sequenced with immunoSEQ multiplex PCR; TCRdb's copy has only in-frame clones and lacks some. This table has some 150,000 clones, about 80% appearing once. Specimen: PBMCs, collected after 12 months of ibrutinib treatment. The receptors derive from a human donor with chronic lymphocytic leukemia.

The chain is built from TRBV29-1 and TRBJ2-2; the D is unclear. The CDR3 length is 11 residues. Trimming pared 7 bases from V and 5 bases from J, leaving 8 bases between. The V gene's germline CDR1 is SQVTM and CDR2 ANQGSEA. Here the CDR3 reads CSAQTTGELFF. As DNA, the CDR3 is TGCAGCGCCCAGACGACCGGGGAGCTGTTTTTT.

In its sample, this clone was seen a few times. The chain has TRBV2 and TRBJ2-2, with TRBD1 as a possible D gene (6 bases). CDR1 is SNHLY and CDR2 is FYNNEI in the germline V gene. CDR3 length: 14 amino acids. V shed 5 bases and J shed 2 bases, with 9 bases lying between them. The CDR3 reads CASSLGHNTGELFF. DNA for the CDR3: TGTGCCAGCAGTTTGGGACACAACACCGGGGAGCTGTTTTTT.

The chain's CDR3 is CASSQDLVSYGYTF. As DNA, the CDR3 is TGTGCCAGCAGCCAAGATCTGGTTAGCTATGGCTACACCTTC. The chain has TRBV4-2 and TRBJ1-2; D remains unclear. CDR3 length: 14 amino acids. The V and J ends lost 0 bases and 4 bases respectively, with 9 bases between them. Looked up from germline, CDR1 is LGHNA and CDR2 is YNFKEQ.

The chain joins TRBV4-3 to TRBJ2-5; TRBD2 is a possible D gene (5 bases). From germline, CDR1 is LGHNA and CDR2 YSLEER. Trimming shortened V by 4 bases and J by 5 bases, and 17 bases separated the two germline ends. This CDR3 comprises 15 residues. DNA of the CDR3: TGCGCCAGCAGCCGCACGAGCGGAGGATGGGAGACCCAGTACTTC. Translation gives CASSRTSGGWETQYF.

This clone has just a few counts. The CDR3 nucleotides read TGCGCCAGCAGGAGCACAGATACGCAGTATTTT. This codes for CASRSTDTQYF. The chain is built from TRBV5-1 and TRBJ2-3; no reliable D call. V was trimmed by 5 bases and J by 0 bases, leaving 1 base between them. Germline CDR1 is SGHRS and CDR2 is YFSETQ. The CDR3 length is 11 residues.

V and J are TRBV12-5 and TRBJ2-7; 9 bases map to TRBD1. This CDR3 has 17 amino acids. The trim removed 2 bases at V and 4 bases at J, leaving 12 bases unmatched. Germline CDR1 LGHNT, CDR2 FRNRAP. CDR3 bases: TGTGCTAGTGGTTTGCCGACGAGGGACAGGGAAAAGTACGAGCAGTACTTC. Its translation is CASGLPTRDREKYEQYF.

This clone was seen a single time. This sequence joins TRBV28 and TRBJ1-4; possible D gene TRBD1, 5 bases. This CDR3 is 15 amino acids long. Trimming cost V 7 bases and J 6 bases, with 18 bases left between them. Per germline, CDR1 MDHEN and CDR2 SYDVKM. The CDR3 spells CASTLGGTGDEKLFF. CDR3 DNA sequence: TGTGCCAGCACCCTGGGAGGGACCGGGGATGAAAAACTGTTTTTT.

The CDR3 is CASSRVWERISNEQFF. The CDR3 nucleotides are TGTGCCAGCAGCCGTGTCTGGGAGAGGATCAGCAATGAGCAGTTCTTC. The chain joins TRBV7-2 to TRBJ2-1; the D gene is possibly TRBD2 (5 bases). The V gene lost 5 bases and the J gene lost 6 bases, with 20 bases spanning the gap. CDR3 length equals 16 residues. Germline CDR1 reads SGHTA; CDR2 reads FQGNSA.

The chain joins TRBV4-2 to TRBJ1-2; D might be TRBD1 (6 bases). CDR3 length equals 15 residues. Germline CDR1 is LGHNA and CDR2 is YNFKEQ. V dropped 1 base and J dropped 1 base, with 10 bases sitting between them. The CDR3 DNA is TGTGCCAGCAGCCAAGGAAAACAGGGTAACTATGGCTACACCTTC. Translating gives CASSQGKQGNYGYTF.

This chain joins TRBV7-2 and TRBJ1-2; possible D gene TRBD1, 5 bases. Trimming removed 5 bases from V and 8 bases from J, with 15 bases in between. The germline gives CDR1 SGHTA, CDR2 FQGNSA. The CDR3 contains 13 residues. This CDR3 reads CASSPGPGHGYTF. DNA for the CDR3: TGTGCCAGCAGCCCCGGCCCGGGGCACGGCTACACCTTC.